The source of this T cell receptor beta chain is a study of blood T cell repertoires in COVID-19. V lost 2 bases and J lost 3, with 18 bases in between. The length of the CDR3 is 17 residues. Only in-frame clones appear in the TCRdb table, and some are missing; sequencing was by immunoSEQ multiplex PCR. The profile shows some 160,000 clones, around 80% of them singletons. This clone has a single count. Adults between roughly 18 and 89 years of age took part from about two dozen US areas. All recovered Cohort 3 donors got two negative PCRs, got clearance, or saw symptom resolution. This clonotype originated in an older woman who had recovered from COVID-19. Sequencing was carried out using PBMCs or T cells enriched from blood (not recorded which). The chain joins TRBV5-7 to TRBJ2-1; TRBD2 might be the D (6 bases). TRBV5-7 is treated as an ORF (open reading frame) with a function not yet certain. The CDR3 coding sequence is TGTGCCAGCAGCTTACCTCGTGTCGAGGAGGGCTACAATGAGCAGTTCTTC. Translated, it gives CASSLPRVEEGYNEQFF.